This section outlines one T cell receptor beta chain sequence together with its context. The sample comes from a study of blood T cell repertoires in COVID-19. Study as a whole: Collection of acute and convalescent COVID-19 samples took place in the United States, Italy and Spain. Sample material is recorded as cDNA or gDNA derived from T cells, B-cell-depleted T cells, or PBMCs.

Germline CDR1 is LNHDA and CDR2 is SQIVND (reference sequence). V lost 1 base and J lost 3; bases outside the gene matches: 6. This CDR3 has 16 amino acids. Original processing notes: Quantification of nucleated cells was approximated via reference gene primer amplification. Method: immunoSEQ multiplex PCR; TCRdb's copy keeps in-frame clones and lacks some. The V and J calls and clone size were taken over from that table, and D and trimming were inferred from the DNA. The table has approximately 460,000 clones, 75% to 90% seen once; the top ten hold roughly 0.84%. Followed longitudinally, the Seattle patients had been enrolled during active infection.

This sequence originates from a man younger than 35 with COVID-19, enrolled during active disease. Sequencing was performed on peripheral blood. This sequence joins TRBV19 and TRBJ2-5, with TRBD1 matching over 9 bases. The CDR3 nucleotides read TGTGCCAGTAGTATAGGGGGACAGGGTTTTGAAGAGACCCAGTACTTC. It is translated as CASSIGGQGFEETQYF.